The clone carrying this T cell receptor (beta chain) was picked up many times. These data belong to a study of early T cells in non-severe SARS-CoV-2 infection. Germline CDR1 is MNHEY and CDR2 is SMNVEV (reference sequence). There are 12 residues in the CDR3. TCRdb redid the calling of the 5' RACE reads with MiXCR, one entry per CDR3 protein. Of over 95,000 distinct CDR3 sequences in the sample, approximately 16% were seen once. Specimen: whole blood. This clonotype was sampled from an adult who was a healthcare worker with PCR-confirmed SARS-CoV-2 infection or an uninfected control (not recorded which). The chain is built from TRBV27 and TRBJ2-7, with D maybe TRBD2 (7 bases). As DNA, the CDR3 is TGTGCTATCAGGGGACAATCGGGGGGAGAGTACTTC. Its translation: CAIRGQSGGEYF.